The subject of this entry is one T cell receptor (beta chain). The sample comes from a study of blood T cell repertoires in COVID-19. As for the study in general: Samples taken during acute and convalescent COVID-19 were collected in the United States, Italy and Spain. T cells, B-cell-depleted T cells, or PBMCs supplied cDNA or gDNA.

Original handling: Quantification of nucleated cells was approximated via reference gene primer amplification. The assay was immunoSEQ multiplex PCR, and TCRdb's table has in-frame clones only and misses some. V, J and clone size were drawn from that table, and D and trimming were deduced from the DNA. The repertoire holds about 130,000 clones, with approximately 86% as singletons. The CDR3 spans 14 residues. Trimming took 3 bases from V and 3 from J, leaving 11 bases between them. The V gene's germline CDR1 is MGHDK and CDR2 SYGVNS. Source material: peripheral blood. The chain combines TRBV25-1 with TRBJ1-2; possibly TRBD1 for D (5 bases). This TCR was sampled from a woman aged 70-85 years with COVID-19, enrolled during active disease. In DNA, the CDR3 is TGTGCCAGCAGTGACCTCCGGGGGGACTATGGCTACACCTTC. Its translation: CASSDLRGDYGYTF.